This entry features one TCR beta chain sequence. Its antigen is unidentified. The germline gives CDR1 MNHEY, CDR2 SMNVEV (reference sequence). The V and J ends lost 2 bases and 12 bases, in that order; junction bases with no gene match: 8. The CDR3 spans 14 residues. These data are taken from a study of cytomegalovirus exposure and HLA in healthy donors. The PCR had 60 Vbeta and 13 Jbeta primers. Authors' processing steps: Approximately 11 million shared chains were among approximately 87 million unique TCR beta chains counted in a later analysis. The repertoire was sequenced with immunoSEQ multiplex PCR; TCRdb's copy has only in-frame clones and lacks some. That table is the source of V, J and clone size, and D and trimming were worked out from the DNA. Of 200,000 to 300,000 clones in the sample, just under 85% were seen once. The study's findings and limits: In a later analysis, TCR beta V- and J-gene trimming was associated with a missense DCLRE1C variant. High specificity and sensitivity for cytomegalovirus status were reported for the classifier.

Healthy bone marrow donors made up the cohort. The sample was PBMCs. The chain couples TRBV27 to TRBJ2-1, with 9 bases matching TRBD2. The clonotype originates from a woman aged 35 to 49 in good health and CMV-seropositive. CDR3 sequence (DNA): TGTGCCAGCAGTTTAGCGGGAGGGCCCATCCTGCAGTTCTTC. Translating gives CASSLAGGPILQFF.